The 3 T cell receptor beta chains presented below share a single source sample, sequenced in a study of blood T cell repertoires in COVID-19. Clones were read by immunoSEQ multiplex PCR, and TCRdb kept only the in-frame ones, dropping some. The repertoire consists of about 320,000 clones, with approximately 89% occurring once and the leading ten covering 1.5% to 2%. The sequencing sample was made of peripheral blood. These receptor sequences come from a woman in her thirties with COVID-19, enrolled during active disease.

Comment on this clone: This sample includes further DNA sequences coding for the same CDR3. This chain uses TRBV12-5 with TRBJ1-5, with a tentative D call TRBD1 (5 bases). The CDR3 runs to 15 residues. With 5 bases removed from V and 2 bases from J, the gap between germline ends came to 13 bases. The germline V gene has CDR1 LGHNT and CDR2 FRNRAP. The CDR3 is CASGLLQGGNQPQHF. The CDR3 region has the DNA TGTGCTAGTGGTCTTCTTCAGGGTGGCAATCAGCCCCAGCATTTT.

Concerning this clone: The junction and the germline gene differ at one end; a read error may be behind it. The chain recombines TRBV7-7 with TRBJ1-4, with 8 bases matching TRBD1. Per germline, CDR1 SSHAT and CDR2 FNYEAQ (reference sequence). The CDR3 has 17 residues. CDR3 sequence reads: CASTPFPRGRTNEKLFF. The CDR3 DNA is TGTGCTAGCACCCCTTTTCCCAGGGGGCGAACTAATGAAAAACTGTTTTTT.

The V and J genes are TRBV18 and TRBJ1-1, with 12 positions matching TRBD1. V trimming: 7 bases; J trimming: 5 bases; junction bases outside the gene matches: 8. This CDR3 is built from 15 residues. CDR1 and CDR2 from the germline V gene are KGHSH and LQKENI. CDR3 sequence reads: CASFSRDRGPTEAFF. In nucleotides, the CDR3 is TGTGCCAGCTTCAGCCGGGACAGGGGGCCAACTGAAGCTTTCTTT.